The rows below give T cell receptor beta chains drawn from one sample of a study of OX40 agonist ivuxolimab in advanced cancers. Only in-frame clones appear in the TCRdb table, and some are missing; sequencing was by immunoSEQ multiplex PCR. Here the sample spans 55,000 to 80,000 clones, about 81% being singletons. Sample: CD4+ or CD8+ T cells sorted from blood, taken in a trial of the OX40 agonist ivuxolimab. The receptors shown here come from an adult with an advanced solid tumor such as melanoma, head and neck, liver or kidney cancer. The CDR3 runs from the conserved cysteine through the conserved F or W. A D gene is named only where the DNA matches it firmly. Rows may omit the clone size; those that give it use once, few, many or a size class.

clone size	D gene	V gene	J gene	CDR3 protein	CDR3 DNA
-	TRBD1	TRBV4-3	TRBJ1-4	CASSPGQGSNEKLFF	TGCGCCAGCAGCCCAGGACAGGGTAGTAATGAAAAACTGTTTTTT
-	TRBD2	TRBV4-3	TRBJ2-2	CASSQAGGEGTGELFF	TGCGCCAGCAGCCAAGCCGGGGGGGAGGGCACCGGGGAGCTGTTTTTT
-	TRBD2	TRBV30	TRBJ2-2	CAWSKGGQTGELFF	TGTGCCTGGAGTAAGGGAGGGCAGACCGGGGAGCTGTTTTTT
-	-	TRBV5-1	TRBJ1-1	CASSLTETEAFF	TGCGCCAGCAGCTTGACAGAGACTGAAGCTTTCTTT
once	TRBD1	TRBV5-6	TRBJ1-1	CASSKGQGMTEAFF	TGTGCCAGCAGTAAGGGACAGGGTATGACTGAAGCTTTCTTT
-	-	TRBV5-1	TRBJ2-2	CASSPATDNTGELFF	TGCGCCAGCAGCCCCGCAACAGACAACACCGGGGAGCTGTTTTTT
-	-	TRBV6-5	TRBJ1-1	CASTLRLGTEAFF	TGTGCCAGCACCCTGCGGCTGGGCACTGAAGCTTTCTTT
-	-	TRBV5-5	TRBJ2-2	CASSGGVANTGELFF	TGTGCCAGCAGCGGAGGGGTGGCGAACACCGGGGAGCTGTTTTTT
many	TRBD2	TRBV11-2	TRBJ2-7	CASSRLAGGREQYF	TGTGCCAGCAGCCGACTAGCGGGAGGACGCGAGCAGTACTTC
-	-	TRBV11-3	TRBJ1-4	CASSFTTSWGEKLFF	TGTGCCAGCAGCTTCACGACCTCGTGGGGAGAAAAACTGTTTTTT
-	-	TRBV5-4	TRBJ2-5	CASSSPGETQYF	TGTGCCAGCAGCTCTCCGGGGGAGACCCAGTACTTC
few	-	TRBV7-2	TRBJ2-3	CASSLGYSDTQYF	TGTGCCAGCAGCTTAGGTTACTCAGATACGCAGTATTTT
-	-	TRBV7-2	TRBJ1-1	CASSLGAGMNTEAFF	TGTGCCAGCAGCTTAGGTGCAGGGATGAACACTGAAGCTTTCTTT
-	TRBD2	TRBV7-2	TRBJ2-2	CASSPRIRPSGTGELFF	TGTGCCAGCAGCCCCAGGATTAGGCCTAGCGGCACCGGGGAGCTGTTTTTT
-	-	TRBV5-1	TRBJ1-1	CASSFWGGTEAFF	TGCGCCAGCAGCTTTTGGGGGGGCACTGAAGCTTTCTTT
-	TRBD2	TRBV6-5	TRBJ2-2	CATRRGLADTGELFF	TGTGCCACCAGACGGGGTCTAGCGGATACCGGGGAGCTGTTTTTT
-	-	TRBV14	TRBJ1-2	CASSQDWAGYGYTF	TGTGCCAGCAGCCAAGATTGGGCAGGTTATGGCTACACCTTC
-	-	TRBV7-2	TRBJ2-3	CASSGLMDTQYF	TGTGCCAGCAGCGGGTTGATGGATACGCAGTATTTT
-	-	TRBV19	TRBJ1-2	CASSITGRRDYGYTF	TGTGCCAGTAGTATAACTGGACGCCGGGACTATGGCTACACCTTC
-	-	TRBV30	TRBJ1-2	CAWNADGKYGYTF	TGTGCCTGGAATGCTGACGGGAAATATGGCTACACCTTC
once	-	TRBV28	TRBJ2-1	CASTPGTAREQFF	TGTGCCAGCACCCCCGGGACGGCCCGTGAGCAGTTCTTC
-	-	TRBV5-1	TRBJ1-2	CASSLDPGVASGGYTF	TGCGCCAGCAGCTTGGATCCCGGGGTGGCCTCGGGAGGCTACACCTTC
-	TRBD1	TRBV7-2	TRBJ1-2	CASSSHRTGASYTF	TGTGCCAGCAGCTCCCACCGGACAGGGGCGAGCTACACCTTC
few	-	TRBV19	TRBJ1-5	CASSPPTQVGNQPQHF	TGTGCCAGTAGTCCCCCCACACAGGTGGGCAATCAGCCCCAGCATTTT
-	-	TRBV7-5	TRBJ2-1	CVRSLRGLADRDEQFF	TGTGTCAGAAGCTTGCGGGGGCTAGCGGATCGGGATGAGCAGTTCTTC
-	TRBD1	TRBV30	TRBJ2-7	CAWSALDRGVYEQYF	TGTGCCTGGAGTGCCCTTGACAGGGGAGTTTACGAGCAGTACTTC
-	-	TRBV2	TRBJ2-5	CASKSRDGGMTQYF	TGTGCCAGTAAAAGCCGGGACGGGGGTATGACCCAGTACTTC
once	TRBD1	TRBV27	TRBJ2-7	CARDARDRKTSYEQYF	TGTGCCAGAGACGCCCGGGACAGGAAAACCTCCTACGAGCAGTACTTC
-	-	TRBV19	TRBJ1-2	CASSIVPMTYGYTF	TGTGCCAGTAGTATCGTGCCGATGACCTATGGCTACACCTTC
-	TRBD2	TRBV11-3	TRBJ2-3	CASSLGGTSGNTQYF	TGTGCCAGCAGCTTAGGGGGGACTAGCGGAAATACGCAGTATTTT
-	-	TRBV11-2	TRBJ1-1	CASSLMAGEANTEAFF	TGTGCCAGCAGCTTAATGGCAGGGGAGGCGAACACTGAAGCTTTCTTT
-	-	TRBV5-4	TRBJ2-1	CASSLGGPAEYNEQFF	TGTGCCAGCAGCTTGGGGGGACCAGCCGAATACAATGAGCAGTTCTTC
once	TRBD1	TRBV5-5	TRBJ2-3	CASSLRTIQGASTDTQYF	TGTGCCAGCAGCTTGAGGACCATACAGGGGGCGAGCACAGATACGCAGTATTTT
-	-	TRBV7-2	TRBJ1-5	CASSLVGDSNQPQHF	TGTGCCAGCAGCTTAGTTGGCGATAGCAATCAGCCCCAGCATTTT
-	-	TRBV7-2	TRBJ2-1	CASSLVGNEQFF	TGTGCCAGCAGCTTAGTAGGTAATGAGCAGTTCTTC
once	-	TRBV6-5	TRBJ1-5	CASSYSGVGQPQHF	TGTGCCAGCAGTTACTCAGGGGTGGGACAGCCCCAGCATTTT
-	-	TRBV4-3	TRBJ1-4	CASRSLQATNEKLFF	TGCGCCAGCAGAAGCCTACAGGCAACTAATGAAAAACTGTTTTTT
-	-	TRBV5-6	TRBJ1-2	CASSLRGRGPYGYTF	TGTGCCAGCAGCTTGAGGGGTCGAGGGCCCTATGGCTACACCTTC
-	TRBD1	TRBV7-3	TRBJ2-3	CASSLKGTGATDTQYF	TGTGCCAGCAGCTTAAAGGGGACAGGGGCCACAGATACGCAGTATTTT
-	-	TRBV4-3	TRBJ1-4	CASSPLGATNEKLFF	TGCGCCAGCAGCCCGCTGGGGGCAACTAATGAAAAACTGTTTTTT
-	-	TRBV10-1	TRBJ2-1	CASSQTVSSYNEQFF	TGCGCCAGCAGCCAGACAGTCAGCTCCTACAATGAGCAGTTCTTC
-	TRBD2	TRBV7-3	TRBJ2-1	CASSPGSAGGPEQFF	TGTGCCAGCAGCCCCGGATCAGCGGGGGGGCCTGAGCAGTTCTTC
-	-	TRBV18	TRBJ1-4	CASSTQIPGINEKLFF	TGTGCCAGCTCAACACAGATCCCCGGAATTAATGAAAAACTGTTTTTT
once	-	TRBV18	TRBJ2-5	CASSVQETQYF	TGTGCCAGCTCAGTTCAAGAGACCCAGTACTTC
-	-	TRBV5-1	TRBJ2-2	CASSLLVRGTGELFF	TGCGCCAGCAGCCTATTGGTCCGGGGAACCGGGGAGCTGTTTTTT
-	-	TRBV6-5	TRBJ2-7	CASRMGHLSSYEQYF	TGTGCCAGCAGAATGGGCCACCTGAGCTCCTACGAGCAGTACTTC
-	-	TRBV7-3	TRBJ2-1	CASSGNYYNEQFF	TGTGCCAGCAGCGGGAACTACTACAATGAGCAGTTCTTC
-	TRBD1	TRBV11-2	TRBJ1-2	CASSPQGLDGYTF	TGTGCCAGCAGCCCACAGGGGCTTGATGGCTACACCTTC
-	-	TRBV5-4	TRBJ2-2	CASSPRLNQDTGELFF	TGTGCCAGCAGCCCACGACTCAACCAGGACACCGGGGAGCTGTTTTTT
-	-	TRBV15	TRBJ1-1	CATSRDRGNGFSTEAFF	TGTGCCACCAGCAGAGACAGGGGTAACGGGTTTTCCACTGAAGCTTTCTTT
-	TRBD2	TRBV5-1	TRBJ2-3	CASSLGPPAGVAGGPDTQYF	TGCGCCAGCAGCTTGGGGCCCCCGGCTGGAGTAGCGGGGGGCCCGGATACGCAGTATTTT
-	-	TRBV27	TRBJ1-5	CASSLNKGDQPQHF	TGTGCCAGCAGTTTAAATAAGGGGGACCAGCCCCAGCATTTT
-	-	TRBV10-3	TRBJ1-2	CAISGEVHYGYTF	TGTGCCATCAGCGGTGAAGTCCACTATGGCTACACCTTC